The sequence of this T cell receptor beta chain was determined in a study of beta chain features in type 1 diabetes. In its sample, this clone was seen a few times. Investigators reverse transcribed all isolated RNA, so they sequenced expressed TCRB transcripts. Approximately 3.4 million reads, on average, came from each naive, central memory and regulatory T cell sample. Generated by immunoSEQ multiplex PCR, the TCRdb table keeps only in-frame clones and is missing some. The table shows hundreds of thousands of clones, with approximately 10% occurring only once. The V gene lost 3 bases and the J gene lost 2 bases, with 13 bases spanning the gap. The CDR3 is made up of 15 amino acids. Germline CDR1 MGHDK, CDR2 SYGVNS.

Input material: naive CD4+ T cells from blood. The TCR was taken from a woman aged 18 to 35 in good health. This chain links TRBV25-1 with TRBJ1-2; no reliable D call. The CDR3 reads CASSDDSRANYGYTF. The DNA of the CDR3 is TGTGCCAGCAGTGATGATTCCCGAGCCAACTATGGCTACACCTTC.